A single sample gave rise to the 28 T cell receptor beta chains below, sequenced in a study of spatial heterogeneity in lung cancer (dated by TCRdb to the late 2010s). What the work shows at the level of the full study, not this receptor alone: A correlation was observed between the number of expanded intratumoral alpha and beta TCRs and the tumor nonsynonymous mutation count.

Libraries were prepared through 5' RACE. Sequencing took place on a NextSeq 500. The public sequencing data were trimmed at Q25 with fastp and processed into clonotypes with MiXCR by TCRdb, which kept only in-frame beta chains. One record per CDR3 amino acid sequence lists the most common genes and DNA. The sample records fewer than 20,000 distinct CDR3 sequences, around 6.8% of which are singletons. The ten largest clones take up less than 20% of the sample. The time point label corresponds to: sample taken at primary tumor resection. Antigen specificity for these receptors is unknown. The specimen was lung tumor tissue, collected at surgery. The receptors originated from a female donor with early-stage non-small cell lung cancer.

In the case of this clonotype: This could be a read error, since a much larger clone is one nucleotide away. The CDR3 coding sequence is TGTGCCAGCAGTTTTTCTGGGGGAAGGGGCACCGGGGAGCAGTTTTTT. As protein: CASSFSGGRGTGEQFF. This rearrangement joins TRBV12-3 or TRBV12-4 to TRBJ2-2, with D perhaps given as TRBD1 or TRBD2 (5 bases each). The CDR3 has 16 residues.

In its sample, this clonotype was seen many times. The DNA for the CDR3 is TGTGCCAGCTCACCCGGGACCTTGGACGAGCAGTACTTC. It is translated as CASSPGTLDEQYF. The V call is TRBV18, the J call TRBJ2-7, with D perhaps matching TRBD1 or TRBD2 (5 bases each). Looked up from germline, CDR1 is KGHSH and CDR2 is LQKENI. Trimming took off 3 bases at V and 5 bases at J, with 11 bases between the two ends. The CDR3 totals 13 residues.

This clonotype has a count of ten or more. The gene calls are TRBV24-1 and TRBJ2-1, with D tentatively TRBD1 (5 bases). The CDR3 is 13 amino acids. CDR1 and CDR2 from the germline V gene are KGHDR and SFDVKD. The ends were cut back, 4 bases at V and 7 bases at J, with 10 bases in the middle. The chain's CDR3 is CATSERGRNEQFF. CDR3 DNA: TGTGCCACCAGTGAAAGGGGTAGGAATGAGCAGTTCTTC.

This clonotype was found once. A clone one base away is much larger, so this may be a read error. The chain employs TRBV14 and TRBJ1-1; weak D call: TRBD1 (5 bases). CDR3 length equals 13 residues. Germline values: CDR1 SGHDN, CDR2 FVKESK. V was pared by 1 base and J by 10 bases, with 13 bases between. CDR3 loop: CASSQGDGRAAFF. The CDR3 nucleotides are TGTGCCAGCAGCCAAGGGGACGGCCGTGCAGCTTTCTTT. The full variable domain, in which reference TRBV14 and TRBJ1-1 provide the parts outside the CDR3, is EAGVTQFPSHSVIEKGQTVTLRCDPISGHDNLYWYRRVMGKEIKFLLHFVKESKQDESGMPNNRFLAERTGGTYSTLKVQPAELEDSGVYFCASSQGDGRAAFFGQGTRLTVV.

The rearrangement joins TRBV5-6 to TRBJ2-3; 11 bases fit TRBD2. CDR1 and CDR2 from the germline V gene are SGHDT and YYEEEE. The CDR3 extends over 17 amino acids. V was clipped by 0 bases and J by 5 bases; unmatched bases: 8. In nucleotides, the CDR3 is TGTGCCAGCAGCTTGGTTGCGACTAGCGGGGCCTTAGATACGCAGTATTTT. Protein: CASSLVATSGALDTQYF.

This clonotype was counted many times. CDR3 protein: CASSSGLAGARQETQYF. CDR3 coding DNA: TGTGCCAGCAGCTCCGGACTAGCGGGGGCACGGCAAGAGACCCAGTACTTC. The rearrangement joins TRBV7-6 to TRBJ2-5, with 13 bases identical to TRBD2. The length of the CDR3 is 17 residues. The ends lost 4 bases at V and 2 bases at J; junction bases unmatched: 7. In germline, CDR1 is SGHVS, CDR2 FNYEAQ.

Ten or more counts support this clonotype. J is TRBJ2-5 and V is TRBV29-1; 7 bases agree with TRBD1. Germline CDR1 SQVTM, CDR2 ANQGSEA. Trimming removed 7 bases from V and 4 bases from J; junction bases left unmatched: 3. CDR3 length equals 11 residues. The chain's CDR3 is CSARTGETQYF. In DNA, the CDR3 is TGCAGCGCCAGGACAGGAGAGACCCAGTACTTC.

A few counts support this clonotype. The J gene is TRBJ1-2, the V gene TRBV7-8, with 8 bases lining up with TRBD1. The CDR3 contains 14 residues. Germline values: CDR1 SGHVS, CDR2 FQNEAQ. Trimming cost V 2 bases and J 8 bases; bases outside gene matches: 7. CDR3 sequence: CASSLLDRGAGYTF. The CDR3 DNA sequence: TGTGCCAGCAGCTTATTAGACAGGGGTGCGGGCTACACCTTC. The full variable domain, completed using reference TRBV7-8 and TRBJ1-2, is GAGVSQSPRYKVAKRGQDVALRCDPISGHVSLFWYQQALGQGPEFLTYFQNEAQLDKSGLPSDRFFAERPEGSVSTLKIQRTQQEDSAVYLCASSLLDRGAGYTFGSGTRLTVV.

In this sample, this clonotype turned up a few times. The chain joins TRBV20-1 to TRBJ2-2, with 11 bases identical to TRBD2. Trimming cost V 5 bases and J 0 bases; bases outside gene matches: 2. The germline V gene encodes CDR1 DFQATT and CDR2 SNEGSKA (reference sequence). The CDR3 runs 15 residues. CDR3 amino acids: CSALAGGSNTGELFF. CDR3 sequence (DNA): TGCAGTGCTCTAGCGGGGGGCTCGAACACCGGGGAGCTGTTTTTT.

This clonotype showed up many times. The chain uses TRBV5-1 and TRBJ1-6; D is perhaps TRBD1 (6 bases). The CDR3 loop spans 16 amino acids. The V gene lost 5 bases and the J gene lost 0 bases, with 12 bases spanning the gap. Looked up from germline, CDR1 is SGHRS and CDR2 is YFSETQ. CDR3 protein: CASSLEGGSYNSPLHF. CDR3 nucleotides: TGCGCCAGCAGTCTCGAAGGGGGCTCCTATAATTCACCCCTCCACTTT. The entire variable domain, with the rest obtained from reference TRBV5-1 and TRBJ1-6, is as follows: KAGVTQTPRYLIKTRGQQVTLSCSPISGHRSVSWYQQTPGQGLQFLFEYFSETQRNKGNFPGRFSGRQFSNSRSEMNVSTLELGDSALYLCASSLEGGSYNSPLHFGNGTRLTVT.

This clonotype was picked up many times. The V call is TRBV7-3, the J call TRBJ2-5; D might be TRBD2 (6 bases). The CDR3 spans 15 residues. Germline assignment: CDR1 SGHTA and CDR2 FQGTGA. V lost 4 bases to trimming and J lost 3 bases, with 15 bases between them. Here the CDR3 reads CASSSSGTSKETQYF. Here the CDR3 DNA reads TGTGCCAGCAGCTCCTCCGGGACTTCAAAAGAGACCCAGTACTTC.

Regarding this clonotype: A much larger clone differs by one base, so this may be a read error. The V gene is TRBV6-5, the J gene TRBJ2-7; 8 positions match TRBD1. Germline CDR1 is MNHEY and CDR2 is SVGAGI. The V segment lost 8 bases and the J segment 1 base; nucleotides outside the gene matches: 10. This CDR3 contains 15 residues. CDR3 loop: CASCITGTGSYEQYF. The DNA for the CDR3 is TGTGCCAGCTGTATTACCGGGACAGGATCCTACGAGCAGTACTTC.

This clonotype was found many times. The chain joins TRBV4-3 to TRBJ2-7; 10 bases are a match to TRBD1. Trimming took 0 bases from V and 3 from J; bases not matched to a gene: 2. In germline, CDR1 is LGHNA, CDR2 YSLEER. The CDR3 is 15 amino acids. As DNA, the CDR3 is TGCGCCAGCAGCCAAGAGAGGACAGGGGGCTACGAGCAGTACTTC. Residues: CASSQERTGGYEQYF.

This clonotype was counted at least ten times. The chain recombines TRBV2 with TRBJ1-3; D gene uncertain. The germline V gene encodes CDR1 SNHLY and CDR2 FYNNEI. V lost 7 bases to trimming and J lost 3 bases, with 13 bases between them. The CDR3 sequence is 14 residues long. The DNA for the CDR3 is TGTGCCAGCACCCTCTTCGGAGGTGGAAACACCATATATTTT. This encodes CASTLFGGGNTIYF.

As regards this clonotype: This may be a read error: a much more frequent sequence differs by one nucleotide. The rearrangement uses TRBV27 and TRBJ2-7; possible D gene TRBD1, 6 bases. Looked up from germline, CDR1 is MNHEY and CDR2 is SMNVEV (reference sequence). The CDR3 runs 13 residues. Deletions cut 6 bases from V and 9 bases from J, with 18 bases between. The CDR3 protein is CASSLGTLDAQYF. In DNA form, the CDR3 reads TGTGCCAGCAGCCTTGGGACACTAGACGCGCAGTACTTC.

V usage is TRBV12-3 or TRBV12-4 and J usage is TRBJ2-7, with D perhaps TRBD2 (6 bases). The CDR3 consists of 15 residues. Trimming removed 6 bases at V and 6 bases at J, with 21 bases between. CDR3 residues: CASRSSTGLPGEQYF. The CDR3 DNA reads as TGTGCCAGCAGATCTTCTACGGGACTCCCCGGCGAGCAGTACTTC.

There are many counts of this clonotype. This chain joins TRBV7-8 and TRBJ2-5, with 13 bases matching TRBD2. This CDR3 has 17 residues. The V gene end was trimmed by 3 bases and the J gene end by 5 bases; junction bases not matched to a gene: 9. Germline CDR1 SGHVS, CDR2 FQNEAQ. The CDR3 region is CASSLQLAGGPVETQYF. The CDR3 nucleotides are TGTGCCAGCAGCTTGCAACTAGCGGGGGGGCCTGTGGAGACCCAGTACTTC. The full variable domain, in which reference TRBV7-8 and TRBJ2-5 provide the parts outside the CDR3, is GAGVSQSPRYKVAKRGQDVALRCDPISGHVSLFWYQQALGQGPEFLTYFQNEAQLDKSGLPSDRFFAERPEGSVSTLKIQRTQQEDSAVYLCASSLQLAGGPVETQYFGPGTRLLVL.

This clonotype was detected many times. The gene calls are TRBV7-2 and TRBJ2-7; TRBD2 aligns across 10 bases. From germline, CDR1 is SGHTA and CDR2 FQGNSA. This CDR3 has 17 amino acids. V lost 7 bases and J lost 0; bases outside the gene matches: 12. CDR3 bases: TGTGCCAGCACCGATCCGAAAGCGGGGGGGAACTCCTACGAGCAGTACTTC. It specifies CASTDPKAGGNSYEQYF.

Points on this clonotype: A clone one base away is much larger, so this may be a read error. The chain joins TRBV24-1 to TRBJ2-1; perhaps TRBD2 as D (7 bases). Germline CDR1 is KGHDR and CDR2 is SFDVKD. This CDR3 spans 15 amino acids. The DNA for the CDR3 is TGTGCCACCGGTGAGAAGGGGGGGCCGGACAATGAGCAGTTCTTC. Its translation is CATGEKGGPDNEQFF.

This clonotype appeared a few times. The chain employs TRBV20-1 and TRBJ2-3; D is tentatively TRBD1 or TRBD2 (5 bases each). Germline assignment: CDR1 DFQATT and CDR2 SNEGSKA (reference sequence). This CDR3 contains 14 residues. Trimming removed 1 base from V and 2 bases from J, with 10 bases in between. The CDR3 nucleotides read TGCAGTGCTAGAGCAGTGGGGGACACAGATACGCAGTATTTT. This translates into CSARAVGDTDTQYF.

This clonotype was recorded a few times. This chain uses TRBV7-2 with TRBJ2-7; 7 positions match TRBD2. V shed 5 bases, J shed 12 bases, and the junction held 19 bases outside the gene matches. Germline V gene lookup returns CDR1 SGHTA and CDR2 FQGNSA. This CDR3 region has 15 residues. The CDR3 spells CASSQWGGARLRGYF. The CDR3 coding sequence is TGTGCCAGCAGCCAATGGGGGGGAGCACGGCTCCGCGGGTACTTC.

This clonotype came up many times. The rearrangement uses TRBV11-2 and TRBJ1-2; 8 nucleotides match TRBD1. There are 15 residues in the CDR3. Germline trimming cut 5 bases from V and 4 bases from J; bases unmatched to any gene: 9. CDR1 is SGHAT and CDR2 is FQNNGV in the germline V gene. The CDR3 region is CASSPGDRFSYGYTF. CDR3 nucleotide sequence: TGTGCCAGCAGCCCGGGGGACAGGTTTTCCTATGGCTACACCTTC.

This clonotype was counted at least ten times. This chain uses TRBV6-1 with TRBJ1-5; D unclear. Trimming took 1 base from V and 5 from J, leaving 9 bases between them. The CDR3 consists of 14 residues. Germline values: CDR1 MNHNS, CDR2 SASEGT. This CDR3 is CASSEGTPYQPQHF. Here the CDR3 DNA reads TGTGCCAGCAGTGAAGGGACCCCTTATCAGCCCCAGCATTTT.

By share, this clonotype ranks as medium-sized. The chain combines TRBV12-3 or TRBV12-4 with TRBJ1-4, with D maybe TRBD1 (6 bases). V was trimmed by 0 bases and J by 4 bases, leaving 12 bases between them. The CDR3 covers 16 residues. CDR3 coding DNA: TGTGCCAGCAGTTTAGCGCTCAGGGGCGATAATGAAAAACTGTTTTTT. It translates to CASSLALRGDNEKLFF.

This clonotype was detected only a few times. The chain recombines TRBV9 with TRBJ2-1, with 9 bases lining up with TRBD2. The V and J ends lost 7 bases and 10 bases, in that order; junction bases with no gene match: 6. The CDR3 is 12 residues long. The germline gives CDR1 SGDLS, CDR2 YYNGEE. CDR3 loop: CASGGLAREQFF. CDR3 sequence (DNA): TGTGCCAGCGGGGGACTAGCTCGAGAGCAGTTCTTC.

This clonotype rates as medium-sized. The chain carries TRBV5-5 and TRBJ2-3; 7 bases line up with TRBD2. Germline lookup yields CDR1 SGHKS and CDR2 YYEKEE (reference sequence). The CDR3 runs 15 residues. The trim removed 2 bases at V and 0 bases at J, leaving 3 bases unmatched. In nucleotides, the CDR3 is TGTGCCAGCAGCTTAACTAGCGCAAGCACAGATACGCAGTATTTT. Its protein is CASSLTSASTDTQYF.

This clonotype was counted ten times or more. The V and J genes are TRBV7-3 and TRBJ1-5; perhaps TRBD1 as D (5 bases). Germline V gene sequence: CDR1 SGHTA, CDR2 FQGTGA. The CDR3 is 16 residues long. The V and J ends lost 5 bases and 2 bases respectively, with 16 bases between them. The CDR3 protein is CASSARTQGGNQPQHF. The CDR3 coding sequence is TGTGCCAGCAGCGCTAGGACCCAGGGTGGCAATCAGCCCCAGCATTTT.

This clonotype has a count of ten or more. The genes are TRBV9 and TRBJ2-5; D gene uncertain. The V gene's germline CDR1 is SGDLS and CDR2 YYNGEE. V was trimmed by 0 bases and J by 4 bases, leaving 7 bases between them. The CDR3 sequence is 13 residues long. The CDR3 DNA reads TGTGCCAGCAGCGTAGGCTGGGGAGAGACCCAGTACTTC. Translated: CASSVGWGETQYF. Using reference TRBV9 and TRBJ2-5 for the parts outside the CDR3, the full variable domain is DSGVTQTPKHLITATGQRVTLRCSPRSGDLSVYWYQQSLDQGLQFLIQYYNGEERAKGNILERFSAQQFPDLHSELNLSSLELGDSALYFCASSVGWGETQYFGPGTRLLVL.